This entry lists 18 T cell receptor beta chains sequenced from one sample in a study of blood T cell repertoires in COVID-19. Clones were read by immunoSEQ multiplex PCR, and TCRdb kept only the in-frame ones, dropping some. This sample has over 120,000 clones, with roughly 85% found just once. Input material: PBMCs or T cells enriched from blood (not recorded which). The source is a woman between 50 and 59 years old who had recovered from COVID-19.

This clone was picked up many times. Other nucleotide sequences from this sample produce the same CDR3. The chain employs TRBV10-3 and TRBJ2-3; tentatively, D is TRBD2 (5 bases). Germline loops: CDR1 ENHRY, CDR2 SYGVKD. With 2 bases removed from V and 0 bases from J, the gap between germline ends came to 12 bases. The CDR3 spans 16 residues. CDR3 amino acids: CAISEAGRLSTDTQYF. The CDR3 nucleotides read TGTGCCATCAGTGAGGCGGGCCGACTGAGCACAGATACGCAGTATTTT.

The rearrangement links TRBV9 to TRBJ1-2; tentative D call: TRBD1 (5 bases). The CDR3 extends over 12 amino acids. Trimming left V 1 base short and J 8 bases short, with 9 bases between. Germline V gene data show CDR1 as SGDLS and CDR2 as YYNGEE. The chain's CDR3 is CASSVTGGGYTF. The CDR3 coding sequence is TGTGCCAGCAGCGTAACAGGCGGCGGCTACACCTTC. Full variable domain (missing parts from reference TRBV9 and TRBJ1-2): DSGVTQTPKHLITATGQRVTLRCSPRSGDLSVYWYQQSLDQGLQFLIQYYNGEERAKGNILERFSAQQFPDLHSELNLSSLELGDSALYFCASSVTGGGYTFGSGTRLTVV.

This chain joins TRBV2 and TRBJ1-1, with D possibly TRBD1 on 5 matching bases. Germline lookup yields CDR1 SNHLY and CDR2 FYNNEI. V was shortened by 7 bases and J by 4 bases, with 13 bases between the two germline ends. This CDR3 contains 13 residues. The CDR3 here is CASTGVGGTEAFF. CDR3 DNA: TGTGCCAGCACGGGCGTGGGGGGCACTGAAGCTTTCTTT.

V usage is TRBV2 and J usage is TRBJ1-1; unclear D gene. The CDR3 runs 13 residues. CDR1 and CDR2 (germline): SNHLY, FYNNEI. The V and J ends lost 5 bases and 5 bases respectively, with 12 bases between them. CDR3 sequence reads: CASSPRSATEAFF. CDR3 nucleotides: TGTGCCAGCAGTCCCAGAAGCGCGACTGAAGCTTTCTTT. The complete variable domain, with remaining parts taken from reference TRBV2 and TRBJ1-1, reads EPEVTQTPSHQVTQMGQEVILRCVPISNHLYFYWYRQILGQKVEFLVSFYNNEISEKSEIFDDQFSVERPDGSNFTLKIRSTKLEDSAMYFCASSPRSATEAFFGQGTRLTVV.

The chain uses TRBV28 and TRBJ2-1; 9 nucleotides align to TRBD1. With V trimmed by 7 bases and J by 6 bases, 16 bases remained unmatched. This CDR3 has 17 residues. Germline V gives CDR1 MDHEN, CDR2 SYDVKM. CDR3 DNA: TGTGCCAGCACTTTGGCCCGGACAGGGGCGGTTGGCAATGAGCAGTTCTTC. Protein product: CASTLARTGAVGNEQFF. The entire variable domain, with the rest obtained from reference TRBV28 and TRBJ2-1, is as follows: DVKVTQSSRYLVKRTGEKVFLECVQDMDHENMFWYRQDPGLGLRLIYFSYDVKMKEKGDIPEGYSVSREKKERFSLILESASTNQTSMYLCASTLARTGAVGNEQFFGPGTRLTVL.

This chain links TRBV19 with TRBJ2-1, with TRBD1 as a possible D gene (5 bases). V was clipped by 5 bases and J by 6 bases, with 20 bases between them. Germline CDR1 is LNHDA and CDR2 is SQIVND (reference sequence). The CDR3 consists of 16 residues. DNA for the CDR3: TGTGCCAGTAGTGTCTGGGGCTTTGATGCGGCCAATGAGCAGTTCTTC. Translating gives CASSVWGFDAANEQFF.

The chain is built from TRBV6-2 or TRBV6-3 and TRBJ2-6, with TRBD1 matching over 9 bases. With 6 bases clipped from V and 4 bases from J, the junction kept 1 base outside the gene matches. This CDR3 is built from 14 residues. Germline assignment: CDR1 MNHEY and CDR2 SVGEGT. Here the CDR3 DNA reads TGTGCCAGCAGCGGACAGGGGGGGGCCAACGTCCTGACTTTC. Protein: CASSGQGGANVLTF.

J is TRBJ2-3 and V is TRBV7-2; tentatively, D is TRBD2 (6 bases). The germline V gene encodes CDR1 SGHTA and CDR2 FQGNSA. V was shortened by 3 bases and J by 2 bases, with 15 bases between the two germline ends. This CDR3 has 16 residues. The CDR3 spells CASSFLAGTYTDTQYF. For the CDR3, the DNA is TGTGCCAGCAGCTTTCTAGCCGGGACTTACACAGATACGCAGTATTTT.

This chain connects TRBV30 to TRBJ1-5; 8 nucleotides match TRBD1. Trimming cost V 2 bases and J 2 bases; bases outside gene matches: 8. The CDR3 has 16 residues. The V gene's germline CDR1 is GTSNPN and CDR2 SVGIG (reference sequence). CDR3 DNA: TGTGCCTGGAGTCACAGGGGACAGGTTGGCAATCAGCCCCAGCATTTT. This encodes CAWSHRGQVGNQPQHF.

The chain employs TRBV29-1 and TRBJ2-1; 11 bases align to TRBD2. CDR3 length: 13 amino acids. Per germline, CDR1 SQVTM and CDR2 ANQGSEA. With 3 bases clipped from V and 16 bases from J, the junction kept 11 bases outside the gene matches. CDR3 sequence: CSVEQRAGTSGFF. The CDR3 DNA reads TGCAGCGTTGAGCAGCGAGCCGGGACTAGCGGTTTCTTC.

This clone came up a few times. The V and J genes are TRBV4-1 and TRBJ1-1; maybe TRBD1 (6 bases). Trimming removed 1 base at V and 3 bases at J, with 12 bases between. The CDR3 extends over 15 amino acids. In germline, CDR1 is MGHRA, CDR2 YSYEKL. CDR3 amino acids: CASSQVIGGDTEAFF. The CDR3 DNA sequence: TGCGCCAGCAGCCAAGTGATAGGGGGTGACACTGAAGCTTTCTTT.

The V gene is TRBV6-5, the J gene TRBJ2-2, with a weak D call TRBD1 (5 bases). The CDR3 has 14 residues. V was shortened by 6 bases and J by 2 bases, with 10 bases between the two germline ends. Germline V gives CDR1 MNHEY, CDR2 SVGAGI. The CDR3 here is CASRPQGNTGELFF. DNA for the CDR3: TGTGCCAGCAGGCCCCAGGGCAACACCGGGGAGCTGTTTTTT.

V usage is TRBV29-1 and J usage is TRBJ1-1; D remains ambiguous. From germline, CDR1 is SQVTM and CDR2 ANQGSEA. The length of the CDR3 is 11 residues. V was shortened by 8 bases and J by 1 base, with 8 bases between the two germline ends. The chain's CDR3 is CSLRQNTEAFF. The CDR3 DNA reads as TGCAGCCTAAGACAGAACACTGAAGCTTTCTTT.

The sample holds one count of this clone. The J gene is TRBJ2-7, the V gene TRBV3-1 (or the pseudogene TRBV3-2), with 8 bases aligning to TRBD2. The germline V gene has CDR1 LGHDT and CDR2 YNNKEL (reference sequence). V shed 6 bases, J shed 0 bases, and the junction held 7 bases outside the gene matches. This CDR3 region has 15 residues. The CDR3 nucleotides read TGTGCCAGCAGTCTAGCGGGCCGTCCCTCCTACGAGCAGTACTTC. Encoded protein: CASSLAGRPSYEQYF.

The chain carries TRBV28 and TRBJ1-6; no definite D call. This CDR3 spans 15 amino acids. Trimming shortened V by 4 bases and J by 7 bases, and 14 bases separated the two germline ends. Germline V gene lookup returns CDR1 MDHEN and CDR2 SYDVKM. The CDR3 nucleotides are TGTGCCAGCAGTTCCCATGGTCAGAAGAATTCACCCCTCCACTTT. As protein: CASSSHGQKNSPLHF.

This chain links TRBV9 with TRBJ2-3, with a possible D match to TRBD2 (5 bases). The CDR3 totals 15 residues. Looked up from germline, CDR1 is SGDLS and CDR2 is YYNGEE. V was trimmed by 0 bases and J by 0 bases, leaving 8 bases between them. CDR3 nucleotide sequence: TGTGCCAGCAGCGTAGCTGAGGGAAGCACAGATACGCAGTATTTT. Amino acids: CASSVAEGSTDTQYF.

This CDR3 is CASSLGQAYNEQFF. In DNA, the CDR3 is TGTGCCAGCAGCTTGGGACAGGCTTACAATGAGCAGTTCTTC. The chain carries TRBV11-3 and TRBJ2-1; 8 nucleotides match TRBD1. Germline V gene sequence: CDR1 SGHNT, CDR2 YENEEA. J was trimmed by 4 bases and V by 3 bases; bases with no gene match: 2. This CDR3 is 14 amino acids long.

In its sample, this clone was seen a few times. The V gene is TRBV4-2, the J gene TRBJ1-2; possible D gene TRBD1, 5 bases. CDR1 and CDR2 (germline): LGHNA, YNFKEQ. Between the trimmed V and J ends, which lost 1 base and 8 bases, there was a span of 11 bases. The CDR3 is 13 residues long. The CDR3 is CASSQVGLEGYTF. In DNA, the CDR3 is TGTGCCAGCAGCCAAGTGGGGCTCGAGGGCTACACCTTC.